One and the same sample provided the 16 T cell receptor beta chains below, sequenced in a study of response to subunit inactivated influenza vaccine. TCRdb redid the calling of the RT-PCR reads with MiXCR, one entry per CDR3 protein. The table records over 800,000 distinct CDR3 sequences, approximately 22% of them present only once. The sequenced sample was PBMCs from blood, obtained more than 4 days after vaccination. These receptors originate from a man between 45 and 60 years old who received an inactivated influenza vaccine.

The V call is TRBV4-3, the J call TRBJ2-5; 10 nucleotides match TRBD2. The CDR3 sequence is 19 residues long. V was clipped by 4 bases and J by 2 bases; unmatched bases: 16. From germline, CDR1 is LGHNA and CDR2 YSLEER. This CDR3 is CASSLGLAALAGHQETQYF. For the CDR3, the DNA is TGCGCCAGCAGCCTCGGACTAGCGGCACTCGCGGGGCATCAAGAGACCCAGTACTTC.

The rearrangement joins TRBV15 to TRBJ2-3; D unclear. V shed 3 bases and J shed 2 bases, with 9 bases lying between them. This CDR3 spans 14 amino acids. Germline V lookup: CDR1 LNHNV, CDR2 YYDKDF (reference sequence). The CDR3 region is CATSSSSSTDTQYF. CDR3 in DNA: TGTGCCACCAGCAGCAGTAGCTCCACAGATACGCAGTATTTT.

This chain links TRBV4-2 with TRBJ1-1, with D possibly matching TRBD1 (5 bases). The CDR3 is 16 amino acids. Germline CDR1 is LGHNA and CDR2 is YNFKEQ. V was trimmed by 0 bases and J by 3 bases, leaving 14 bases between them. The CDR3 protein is CASSQESGGWDTEAFF. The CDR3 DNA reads TGTGCCAGCAGCCAAGAGTCGGGGGGTTGGGACACTGAAGCTTTCTTT.

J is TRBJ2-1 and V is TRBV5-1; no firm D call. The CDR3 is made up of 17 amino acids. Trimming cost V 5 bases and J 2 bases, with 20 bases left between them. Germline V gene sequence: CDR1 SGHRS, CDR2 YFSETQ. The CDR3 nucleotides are TGCGCCAGCAGGAATGAAGTTAGGGTTCGGACCTACAATGAGCAGTTCTTC. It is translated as CASRNEVRVRTYNEQFF.

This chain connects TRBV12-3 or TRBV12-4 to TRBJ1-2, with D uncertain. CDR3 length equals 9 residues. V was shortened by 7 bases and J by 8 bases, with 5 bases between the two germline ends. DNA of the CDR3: TGTGCCAGCAAAGGAGGCTACACCTTC. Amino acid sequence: CASKGGYTF.

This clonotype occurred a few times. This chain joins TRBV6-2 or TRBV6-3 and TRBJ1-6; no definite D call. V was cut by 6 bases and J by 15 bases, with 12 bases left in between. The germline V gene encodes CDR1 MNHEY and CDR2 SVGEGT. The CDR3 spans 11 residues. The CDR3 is CASRLDGSLHF. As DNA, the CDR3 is TGTGCCAGCAGACTGGACGGAAGCCTCCACTTT.

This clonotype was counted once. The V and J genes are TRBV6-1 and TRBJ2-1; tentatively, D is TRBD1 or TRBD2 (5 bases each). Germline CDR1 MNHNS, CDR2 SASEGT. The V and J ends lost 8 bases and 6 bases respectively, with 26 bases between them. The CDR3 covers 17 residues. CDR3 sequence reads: CASRPQGERSSGNEQFF. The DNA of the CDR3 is TGTGCCAGCCGTCCCCAAGGGGAGCGGTCGAGTGGCAATGAGCAGTTCTTC.

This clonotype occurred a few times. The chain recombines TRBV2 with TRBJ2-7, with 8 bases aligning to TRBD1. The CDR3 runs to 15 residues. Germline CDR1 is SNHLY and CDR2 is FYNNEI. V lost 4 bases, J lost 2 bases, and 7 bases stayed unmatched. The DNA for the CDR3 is TGTGCCAGCAGTGGACCACGGACAGGGCCCTACGAGCAGTACTTC. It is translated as CASSGPRTGPYEQYF.

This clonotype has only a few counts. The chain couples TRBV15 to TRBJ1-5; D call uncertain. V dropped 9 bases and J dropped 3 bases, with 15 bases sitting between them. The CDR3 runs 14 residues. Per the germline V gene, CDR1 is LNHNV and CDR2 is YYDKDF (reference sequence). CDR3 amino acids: CATGISGHNQPQHF. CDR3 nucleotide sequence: TGTGCCACTGGGATTTCAGGTCACAATCAGCCCCAGCATTTT.

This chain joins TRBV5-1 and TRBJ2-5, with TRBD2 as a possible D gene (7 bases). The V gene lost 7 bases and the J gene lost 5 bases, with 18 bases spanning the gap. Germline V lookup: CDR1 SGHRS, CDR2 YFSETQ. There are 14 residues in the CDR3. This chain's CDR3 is CASVDTGGVETQYF. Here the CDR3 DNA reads TGCGCCAGCGTGGATACGGGGGGCGTCGAGACCCAGTACTTC. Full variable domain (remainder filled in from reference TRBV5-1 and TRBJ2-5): KAGVTQTPRYLIKTRGQQVTLSCSPISGHRSVSWYQQTPGQGLQFLFEYFSETQRNKGNFPGRFSGRQFSNSRSEMNVSTLELGDSALYLCASVDTGGVETQYFGPGTRLLVL.

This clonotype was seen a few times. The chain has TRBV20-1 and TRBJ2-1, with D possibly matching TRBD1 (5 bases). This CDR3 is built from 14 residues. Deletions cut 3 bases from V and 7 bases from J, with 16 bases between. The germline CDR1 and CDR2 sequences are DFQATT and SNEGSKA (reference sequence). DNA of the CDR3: TGCAGTGCTAGCCCAGGGTCTAGGGATAATGAGCAGTTCTTC. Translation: CSASPGSRDNEQFF.

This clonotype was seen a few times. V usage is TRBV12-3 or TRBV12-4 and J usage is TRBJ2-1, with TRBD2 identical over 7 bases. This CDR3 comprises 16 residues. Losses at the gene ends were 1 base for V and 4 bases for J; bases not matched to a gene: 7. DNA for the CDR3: TGTGCCAGCAGTTTAGGCTCCAGCGGGGTTTACAATGAGCAGTTCTTC. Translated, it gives CASSLGSSGVYNEQFF.

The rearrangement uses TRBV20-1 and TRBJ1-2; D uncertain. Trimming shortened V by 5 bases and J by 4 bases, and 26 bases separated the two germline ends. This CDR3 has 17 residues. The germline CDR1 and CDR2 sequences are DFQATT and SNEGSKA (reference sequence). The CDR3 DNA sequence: TGCAGTGCTCCCCCCCGGGCCAAGACAAACAGAATCTATGGCTACACCTTC. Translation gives CSAPPRAKTNRIYGYTF.

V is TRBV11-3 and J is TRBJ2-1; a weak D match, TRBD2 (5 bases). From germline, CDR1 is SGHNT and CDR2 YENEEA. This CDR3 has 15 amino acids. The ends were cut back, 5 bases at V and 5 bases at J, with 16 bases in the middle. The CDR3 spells CASSHRGYPDNEQFF. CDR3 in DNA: TGTGCCAGCAGCCACCGGGGATACCCAGACAATGAGCAGTTCTTC.

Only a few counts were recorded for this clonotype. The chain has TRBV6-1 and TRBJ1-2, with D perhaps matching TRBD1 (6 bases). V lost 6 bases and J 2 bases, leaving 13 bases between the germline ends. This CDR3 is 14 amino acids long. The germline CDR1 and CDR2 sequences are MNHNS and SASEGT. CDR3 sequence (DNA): TGTGCCAGCAGAGTCGGACAGTTAAACTATGGCTACACCTTC. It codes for CASRVGQLNYGYTF.

The CDR3 DNA reads TGTGCCATCAGTGAGCCGGGACCGATCATCTCTGGAAACACCATATATTTT. This translates into CAISEPGPIISGNTIYF. The chain carries TRBV10-3 and TRBJ1-3, with D possibly matching TRBD1 (5 bases). CDR3 length: 17 amino acids. Germline-derived CDR1 and CDR2 are ENHRY and SYGVKD. V lost 2 bases and J lost 0, with 14 bases in between.